This TCR beta chain was identified in a study of cytomegalovirus exposure and HLA in healthy donors. On the study more broadly: HLA-typed donors contributed about 85 million unique TCRs, which were held in an early data release.

The sample holds one count of this clone. PCR was performed using 60 Vbeta and 13 Jbeta primers. Measured with immunoSEQ multiplex PCR; TCRdb has only the in-frame clones, and not every one. Here the sample spans around 220,000 clones, approximately 80% being singletons. Trimming removed 0 bases from V and 6 bases from J; junction bases left unmatched: 6. The CDR3 is made up of 16 amino acids. Per germline, CDR1 GTSNPN and CDR2 SVGIG (reference sequence). The source of this sequence is a girl aged 5-17 years in good health and CMV-seronegative. Source material: PBMCs. The J gene is TRBJ2-2, the V gene TRBV30; 11 nucleotides match TRBD1. The CDR3 DNA sequence: TGTGCCTGGAGTGTACTCCTGGGACAGGGGGCCGGGGAGCTGTTTTTT. Its protein is CAWSVLLGQGAGELFF.